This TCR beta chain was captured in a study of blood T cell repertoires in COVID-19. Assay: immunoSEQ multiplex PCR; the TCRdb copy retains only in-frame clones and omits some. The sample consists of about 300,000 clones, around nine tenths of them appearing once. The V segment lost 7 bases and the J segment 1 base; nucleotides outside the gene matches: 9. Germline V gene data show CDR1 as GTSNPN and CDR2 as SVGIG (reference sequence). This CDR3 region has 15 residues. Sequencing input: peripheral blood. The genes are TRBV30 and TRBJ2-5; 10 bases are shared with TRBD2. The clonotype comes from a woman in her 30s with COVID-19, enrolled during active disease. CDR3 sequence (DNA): TGTGCCTTGGGAAGACTAGCGGGTCTCCAAGAGACCCAGTACTTC. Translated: CALGRLAGLQETQYF.